Below, 22 T cell receptor beta chains from the same sample are listed, as sequenced in a study of monozygotic twins with inflammatory bowel disease. No DNA is given; TCRdb re-called the 5' RACE reads and lists each CDR3 protein once. The sample has around 370,000 distinct CDR3 sequences. Sequencing input: blood. These TCRs come from a human donor with ulcerative colitis or Crohn's disease, or a healthy co-twin of an affected twin (not recorded which).

The chain joins TRBV30 to TRBJ1-2; the TRBD1 assignment by TCRdb is unverifiable without DNA. Germline-derived CDR1 and CDR2 are GTSNPN and SVGIG (reference sequence). This CDR3 contains 17 residues. The CDR3 sequence is CAWSLRSGQGTPYGYTF.

The gene calls are TRBV30 and TRBJ1-2; the D call from TCRdb, TRBD1, cannot be confirmed without DNA. CDR1 GTSNPN and CDR2 SVGIG come from the germline V gene (reference sequence). The CDR3 sequence is 15 residues long. The chain's CDR3 is CAWRIKTGGSYGYTF.

V and J are TRBV5-1 and TRBJ2-3. Germline V lookup: CDR1 SGHRS, CDR2 YFSETQ. The CDR3 runs to 15 residues. CDR3 residues: CASSSDGRGTDTQYF. The variable domain in full, with the rest retrieved from reference TRBV5-1 and TRBJ2-3, is KAGVTQTPRYLIKTRGQQVTLSCSPISGHRSVSWYQQTPGQGLQFLFEYFSETQRNKGNFPGRFSGRQFSNSRSEMNVSTLELGDSALYLCASSSDGRGTDTQYFGPGTRLTVL.

The chain combines TRBV5-1 with TRBJ2-5; the D call from TCRdb, TRBD2, cannot be confirmed without DNA. Per germline, CDR1 SGHRS and CDR2 YFSETQ. CDR3 length: 15 amino acids. The CDR3 protein is CASSLETSRRETQYF.

J is TRBJ2-2 and V is TRBV7-3; TCRdb's D call of TRBD1 is untestable without DNA. The germline CDR1 and CDR2 sequences are SGHTA and FQGTGA. CDR3 length: 15 amino acids. The CDR3 sequence: CASSLSPEAPGELFF.

V is TRBV7-9 and J is TRBJ1-4; TCRdb proposes TRBD1, but this gene call is untestable without DNA. The length of the CDR3 is 16 residues. In germline, CDR1 is SEHNR, CDR2 FQNEAQ (reference sequence). This CDR3 reads CASSQEGMGTSEKLFF.

This chain links TRBV6-2 or TRBV6-3 with TRBJ2-1; TCRdb returns TRBD1, unconfirmable since there is no DNA. This CDR3 contains 16 residues. The germline CDR1 and CDR2 sequences are MNHEY and SVGEGT. CDR3 protein: CASSYLGEPAYNEQFF.

The chain uses TRBV12-3 or TRBV12-4 and TRBJ1-1. The CDR3 runs 13 residues. CDR3 protein: CASSKRVNTEAFF.

V and J are TRBV9 and TRBJ2-5; TCRdb's D call of TRBD2 is untestable without DNA. CDR1 SGDLS and CDR2 YYNGEE come from the germline V gene. This CDR3 spans 14 amino acids. CDR3: CASSRTIQQETQYF.

This chain uses TRBV5-1 with TRBJ2-5; TCRdb reports TRBD2, a call that lacks DNA to check it against. Germline CDR1 is SGHRS and CDR2 is YFSETQ. The CDR3 runs to 15 residues. CDR3 residues: CASSFSGLGGETQYF. The full variable domain, rest sourced from reference TRBV5-1 and TRBJ2-5, is KAGVTQTPRYLIKTRGQQVTLSCSPISGHRSVSWYQQTPGQGLQFLFEYFSETQRNKGNFPGRFSGRQFSNSRSEMNVSTLELGDSALYLCASSFSGLGGETQYFGPGTRLLVL.

This chain joins TRBV6-5 and TRBJ1-6. Germline lookup yields CDR1 MNHEY and CDR2 SVGAGI. This CDR3 has 15 amino acids. The CDR3 reads CASSYSRSGYSPLHF.

The rearrangement joins TRBV24-1 to TRBJ2-1. Germline V lookup: CDR1 KGHDR, CDR2 SFDVKD. The CDR3 consists of 11 residues. The CDR3 loop reads CATSALSEQFF.

This chain uses TRBV6-2 or TRBV6-3 with TRBJ2-7; the D call of TRBD1 rests on TCRdb alone, since no DNA is present to check it. The germline V gene encodes CDR1 MNHEY and CDR2 SVGEGT. This CDR3 region has 15 residues. This chain's CDR3 is CASSYFGTGLYEQYF.

This chain uses TRBV5-1 with TRBJ1-1. Germline-derived CDR1 and CDR2 are SGHRS and YFSETQ. CDR3 length: 14 amino acids. CDR3 amino acids: CASSLRGGTTEAFF.

The J gene is TRBJ1-6, the V gene TRBV5-4; TCRdb's D call of TRBD1 is untestable without DNA. The length of the CDR3 is 16 residues. Germline loops: CDR1 SGHNT, CDR2 YYREEE (reference sequence). The CDR3 spells CASSEITGVATSPLHF.

The chain combines TRBV20-1 with TRBJ1-3; TCRdb picks TRBD1, but there is no DNA to check that call. Looked up from germline, CDR1 is DFQATT and CDR2 is SNEGSKA (reference sequence). The CDR3 loop spans 17 amino acids. The CDR3 here is CSARPTYGTASGNTIYF.

V and J are TRBV7-3 and TRBJ2-3. CDR3 length: 12 residues. Germline loops: CDR1 SGHTA, CDR2 FQGTGA. CDR3 amino acids: CASSHGVDTQYF.

The chain links TRBV18 to TRBJ1-6. The CDR3 extends over 16 amino acids. Germline V CDR1 and CDR2: KGHSH, LQKENI. The CDR3 is CASSPPPAGLDSPLHF.

V usage is TRBV18 and J usage is TRBJ1-4. The CDR3 has 14 residues. The germline V gene has CDR1 KGHSH and CDR2 LQKENI. CDR3 protein: CASSRGATNEKLFF.

J is TRBJ2-6 and V is TRBV12-3 or TRBV12-4. There are 17 residues in the CDR3. This chain's CDR3 is CASSSPGLDSGANILTF.

CDR3 in amino acids: CSVQTGSGGELFF. The chain is built from TRBV29-1 and TRBJ2-2; TCRdb's D call of TRBD1 is untestable without DNA. Germline V gene lookup returns CDR1 SQVTM and CDR2 ANQGSEA. CDR3 length equals 13 residues.

The J gene is TRBJ2-5, the V gene TRBV20-1; without DNA, the TCRdb call of TRBD2 cannot be checked. CDR3 length: 15 amino acids. Germline V gene lookup returns CDR1 DFQATT and CDR2 SNEGSKA (reference sequence). CDR3: CSARASGVIRETQYF.